This T cell receptor (beta chain) came from a study of vaccination and CD4 T cells after COVID-19. Study-wide background: The study drew post-COVID samples a median 101 days after diagnosis (range 35 to 161). General observations from the study: In convalescent patients, 304 of 307 vaccine-specific clones were spike mono-reactive.

This clonotype was counted between two and nine times. Its cognate antigen is unknown. The CDR3 consists of 16 residues. V lost 7 bases, J lost 4 bases, and 9 bases stayed unmatched. Germline values: CDR1 SGHTS, CDR2 YDEGEE. Cultured CD4+ T-cell DNA underwent Oncomine TCR Beta short-read sequencing. Cultured CD4+ T cells were the source of extracted genomic DNA. TCRdb passed the PCR reads through MiXCR, listing each CDR3 protein once. The table shows some 18,000 distinct CDR3 sequences, with 25% to 30% occurring only once. As for treatment: roughly 10-day PBMC culture with coronavirus spike peptide pools or control peptides (ViraFEST assay). TCR sequencing followed the expansion of antigen-specific T cells with peptide pools in ViraFEST.

Specimen: cultured CD4+ T cells from blood. The TCR was taken from a human donor with COVID-19. The chain employs TRBV5-8 and TRBJ2-1; 12 nucleotides align to TRBD2. This CDR3 is CASRRASGGGYNEQFF. CDR3 DNA sequence: TGTGCCAGCCGACGGGCTAGCGGGGGGGGTTACAATGAGCAGTTCTTC. Full variable domain (outside the CDR3, taken from reference TRBV5-8 and TRBJ2-1): EAGVTQSPTHLIKTRGQQATLRCSPISGHTSVYWYQQALGLGLQFLLWYDEGEERNRGNFPPRFSGRQFPNYSSELNVNALELEDSALYLCASRRASGGGYNEQFFGPGTRLTVL.